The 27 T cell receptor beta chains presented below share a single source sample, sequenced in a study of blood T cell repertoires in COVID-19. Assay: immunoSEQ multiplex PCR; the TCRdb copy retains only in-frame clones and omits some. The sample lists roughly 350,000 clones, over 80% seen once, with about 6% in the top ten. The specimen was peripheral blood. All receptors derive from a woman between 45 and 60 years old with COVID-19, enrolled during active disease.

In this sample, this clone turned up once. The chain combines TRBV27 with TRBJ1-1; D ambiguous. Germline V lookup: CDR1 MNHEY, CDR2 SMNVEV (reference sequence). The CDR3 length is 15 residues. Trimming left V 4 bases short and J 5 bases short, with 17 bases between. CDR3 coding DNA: TGTGCCAGCAGTTCTCTAAGCGGGCGCGGGACTGAAGCTTTCTTT. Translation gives CASSSLSGRGTEAFF.

CDR3 sequence: CSASVLAGPAYF. The CDR3 DNA is TGCAGTGCTAGTGTTCTAGCGGGGCCCGCATACTTC. The gene calls are TRBV20-1 and TRBJ2-7, with 9 bases matching TRBD2. The CDR3 is 12 amino acids. The V segment lost 3 bases and the J segment 13 bases; nucleotides outside the gene matches: 10. Looked up from germline, CDR1 is DFQATT and CDR2 is SNEGSKA (reference sequence).

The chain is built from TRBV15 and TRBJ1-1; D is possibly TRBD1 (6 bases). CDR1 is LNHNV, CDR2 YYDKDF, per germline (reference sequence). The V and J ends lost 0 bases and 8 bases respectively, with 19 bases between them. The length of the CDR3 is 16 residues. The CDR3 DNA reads TGTGCCACCAGCAGAGATCCATATACAGGGCCCCCAGAAGCTTTCTTT. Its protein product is CATSRDPYTGPPEAFF.

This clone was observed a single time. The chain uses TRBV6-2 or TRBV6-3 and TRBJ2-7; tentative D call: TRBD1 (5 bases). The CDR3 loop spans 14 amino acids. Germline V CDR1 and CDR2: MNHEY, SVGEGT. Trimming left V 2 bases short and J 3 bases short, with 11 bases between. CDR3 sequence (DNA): TGTGCCAGCAGTTACCCAGGGCTGAACTACGAGCAGTACTTC. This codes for CASSYPGLNYEQYF.

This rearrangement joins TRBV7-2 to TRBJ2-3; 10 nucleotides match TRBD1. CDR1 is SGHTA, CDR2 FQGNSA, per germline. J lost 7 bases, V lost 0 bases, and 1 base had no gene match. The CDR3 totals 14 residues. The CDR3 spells CASSLATGGNTQYF. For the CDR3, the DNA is TGTGCCAGCAGCTTAGCGACAGGGGGCAATACGCAGTATTTT.

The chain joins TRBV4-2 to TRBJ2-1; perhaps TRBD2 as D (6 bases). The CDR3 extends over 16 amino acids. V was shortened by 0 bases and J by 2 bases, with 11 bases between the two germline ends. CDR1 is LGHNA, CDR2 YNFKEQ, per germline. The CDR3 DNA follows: TGTGCCAGCAGCCAAGACCTTGCGGGACCCTACAATGAGCAGTTCTTC. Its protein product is CASSQDLAGPYNEQFF.

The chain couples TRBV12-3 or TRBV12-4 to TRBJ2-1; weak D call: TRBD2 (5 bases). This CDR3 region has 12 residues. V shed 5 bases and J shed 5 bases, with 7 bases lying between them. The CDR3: CASSRTDNEQFF. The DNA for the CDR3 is TGTGCCAGCAGTAGGACTGACAATGAGCAGTTCTTC.

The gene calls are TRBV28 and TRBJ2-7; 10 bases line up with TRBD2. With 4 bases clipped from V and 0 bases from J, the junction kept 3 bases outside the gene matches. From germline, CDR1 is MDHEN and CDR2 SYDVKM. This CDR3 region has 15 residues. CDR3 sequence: CASSYLAGVSYEQYF. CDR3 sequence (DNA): TGTGCCAGCAGTTATCTAGCGGGGGTCTCCTACGAGCAGTACTTC.

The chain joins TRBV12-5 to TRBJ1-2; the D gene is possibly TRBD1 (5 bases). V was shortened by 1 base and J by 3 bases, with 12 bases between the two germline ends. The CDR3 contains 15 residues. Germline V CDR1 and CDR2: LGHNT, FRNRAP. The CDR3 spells CASGLAAGMHYGYTF. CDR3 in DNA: TGTGCTAGTGGTTTGGCGGCAGGGATGCACTATGGCTACACCTTC. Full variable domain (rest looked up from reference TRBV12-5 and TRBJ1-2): DARVTQTPRHKVTEMGQEVTMRCQPILGHNTVFWYRQTMMQGLELLAYFRNRAPLDDSGMPKDRFSAEMPDATLATLKIQPSEPRDSAVYFCASGLAAGMHYGYTFGSGTRLTVV.

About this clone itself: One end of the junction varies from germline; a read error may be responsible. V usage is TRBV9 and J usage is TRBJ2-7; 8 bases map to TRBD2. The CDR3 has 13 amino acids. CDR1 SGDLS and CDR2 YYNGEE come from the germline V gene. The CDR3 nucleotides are TGTGCCAGCAGCTTCGGGGCGGGAGGACTGGTAGACTTC. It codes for CASSFGAGGLVDF.

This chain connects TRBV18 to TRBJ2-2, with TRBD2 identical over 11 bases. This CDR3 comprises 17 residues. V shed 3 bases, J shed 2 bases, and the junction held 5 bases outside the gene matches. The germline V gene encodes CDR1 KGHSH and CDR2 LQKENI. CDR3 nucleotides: TGTGCCAGCTCACCCTCGGGACTAGCGGCAAACACCGGGGAGCTGTTTTTT. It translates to CASSPSGLAANTGELFF.

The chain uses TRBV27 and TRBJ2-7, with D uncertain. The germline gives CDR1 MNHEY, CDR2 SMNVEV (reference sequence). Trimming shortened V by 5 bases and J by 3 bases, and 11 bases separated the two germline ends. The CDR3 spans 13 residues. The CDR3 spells CASSPQRFYEQYF. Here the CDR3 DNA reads TGTGCCAGCAGTCCTCAGAGGTTCTACGAGCAGTACTTC.

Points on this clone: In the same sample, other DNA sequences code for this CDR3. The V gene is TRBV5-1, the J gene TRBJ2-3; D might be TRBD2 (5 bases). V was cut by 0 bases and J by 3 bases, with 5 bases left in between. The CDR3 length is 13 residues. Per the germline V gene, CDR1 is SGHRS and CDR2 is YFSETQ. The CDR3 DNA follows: TGCGCCAGCAGCTTGGCGGGAACAGATACGCAGTATTTT. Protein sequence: CASSLAGTDTQYF.

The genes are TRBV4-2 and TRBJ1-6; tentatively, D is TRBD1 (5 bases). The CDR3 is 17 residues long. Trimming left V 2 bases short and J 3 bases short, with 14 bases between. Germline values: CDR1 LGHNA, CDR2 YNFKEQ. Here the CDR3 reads CASSQTLGGGYNSPLHF. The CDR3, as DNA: TGTGCCAGCAGCCAAACATTGGGGGGAGGCTATAATTCACCCCTCCACTTT.

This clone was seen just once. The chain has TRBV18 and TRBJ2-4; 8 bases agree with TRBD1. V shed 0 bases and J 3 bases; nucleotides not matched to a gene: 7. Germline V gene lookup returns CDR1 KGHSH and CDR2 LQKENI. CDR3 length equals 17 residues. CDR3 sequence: CASSPPEIGTGKNIQYF. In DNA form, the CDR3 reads TGTGCCAGCTCACCACCTGAAATCGGGACAGGCAAAAACATTCAGTACTTC.

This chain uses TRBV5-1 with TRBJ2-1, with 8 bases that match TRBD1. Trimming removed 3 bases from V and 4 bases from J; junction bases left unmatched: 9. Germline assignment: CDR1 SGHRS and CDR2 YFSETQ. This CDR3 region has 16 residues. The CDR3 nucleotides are TGCGCCAGCAGCTCGCAGACAGGGGAGAATTACAATGAGCAGTTCTTC. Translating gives CASSSQTGENYNEQFF. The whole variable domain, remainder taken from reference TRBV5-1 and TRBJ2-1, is KAGVTQTPRYLIKTRGQQVTLSCSPISGHRSVSWYQQTPGQGLQFLFEYFSETQRNKGNFPGRFSGRQFSNSRSEMNVSTLELGDSALYLCASSSQTGENYNEQFFGPGTRLTVL.

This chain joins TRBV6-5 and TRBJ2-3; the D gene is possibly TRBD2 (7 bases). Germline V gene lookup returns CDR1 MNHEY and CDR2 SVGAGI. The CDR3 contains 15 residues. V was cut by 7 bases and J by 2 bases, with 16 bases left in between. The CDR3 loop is CASKHSGGVTDTQYF. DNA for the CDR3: TGTGCCAGCAAGCATTCGGGGGGCGTCACAGATACGCAGTATTTT.

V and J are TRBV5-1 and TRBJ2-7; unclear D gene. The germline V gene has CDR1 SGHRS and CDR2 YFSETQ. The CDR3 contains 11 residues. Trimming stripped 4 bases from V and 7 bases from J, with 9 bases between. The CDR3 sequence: CASSLHGEQYF. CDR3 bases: TGCGCCAGCAGCCTTCACGGGGAGCAGTACTTC.

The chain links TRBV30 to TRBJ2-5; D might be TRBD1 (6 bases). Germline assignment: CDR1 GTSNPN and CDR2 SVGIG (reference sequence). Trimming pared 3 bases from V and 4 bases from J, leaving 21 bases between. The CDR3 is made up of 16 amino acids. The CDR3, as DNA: TGTGCCTGGAGGGGGGCCTGGGCCGGTTTACTAGAGACCCAGTACTTC. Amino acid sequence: CAWRGAWAGLLETQYF.

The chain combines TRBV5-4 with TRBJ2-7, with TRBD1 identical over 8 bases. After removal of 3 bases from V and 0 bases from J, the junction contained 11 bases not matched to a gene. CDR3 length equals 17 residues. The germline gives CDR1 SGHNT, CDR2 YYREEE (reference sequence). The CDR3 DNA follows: TGTGCCAGCAGCTCTTCTACCGGGACAGGCTACTCCTACGAGCAGTACTTC. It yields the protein CASSSSTGTGYSYEQYF.

CDR3 in amino acids: CASSPGLAKETQYF. DNA of the CDR3: TGTGCCAGCTCACCAGGTTTAGCGAAAGAGACCCAGTACTTC. The V gene is TRBV18, the J gene TRBJ2-5; perhaps TRBD2 as D (5 bases). Trimming pared 2 bases from V and 3 bases from J, leaving 10 bases between. The CDR3 totals 14 residues. Looked up from germline, CDR1 is KGHSH and CDR2 is LQKENI. The variable domain in full, completed from reference TRBV18 and TRBJ2-5, reads NAGVMQNPRHLVRRRGQEARLRCSPMKGHSHVYWYRQLPEEGLKFMVYLQKENIIDESGMPKERFSAEFPKEGPSILRIQQVVRGDSAAYFCASSPGLAKETQYFGPGTRLLVL.

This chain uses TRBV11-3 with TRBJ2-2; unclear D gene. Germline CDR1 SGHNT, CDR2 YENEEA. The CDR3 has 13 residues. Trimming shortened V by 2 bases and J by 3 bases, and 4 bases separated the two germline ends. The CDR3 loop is CASSLQDTGELFF. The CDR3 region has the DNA TGTGCCAGCAGCTTACAGGACACCGGGGAGCTGTTTTTT.

The CDR3 sequence is CASSPGQAGAYGYTF. Here the CDR3 DNA reads TGTGCCAGCTCACCTGGACAGGCCGGCGCCTATGGCTACACCTTC. The J gene is TRBJ1-2, the V gene TRBV18; the match to TRBD1 covers 7 bases. J gave up 4 bases and V 3 bases, and 8 bases lay outside the gene matches. The germline CDR1 and CDR2 sequences are KGHSH and LQKENI. CDR3 size: 15 residues.

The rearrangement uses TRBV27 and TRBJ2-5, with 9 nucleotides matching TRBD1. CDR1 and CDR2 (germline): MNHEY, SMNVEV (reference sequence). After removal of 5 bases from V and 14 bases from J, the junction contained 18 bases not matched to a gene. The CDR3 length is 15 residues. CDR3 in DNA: TGTGCCAGCAGTCCCGTCGACAGGGGGTATTTCCCTCTTTACTTC. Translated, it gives CASSPVDRGYFPLYF.

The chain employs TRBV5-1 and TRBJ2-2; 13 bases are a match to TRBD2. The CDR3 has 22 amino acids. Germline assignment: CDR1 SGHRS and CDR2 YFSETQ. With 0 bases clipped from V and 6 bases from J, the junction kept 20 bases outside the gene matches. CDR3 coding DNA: TGCGCCAGCAGCTTGGAGAGGACTAGCGGGAGAGGTTTTATACGGCGGCCCGGGGAGCTGTTTTTT. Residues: CASSLERTSGRGFIRRPGELFF.

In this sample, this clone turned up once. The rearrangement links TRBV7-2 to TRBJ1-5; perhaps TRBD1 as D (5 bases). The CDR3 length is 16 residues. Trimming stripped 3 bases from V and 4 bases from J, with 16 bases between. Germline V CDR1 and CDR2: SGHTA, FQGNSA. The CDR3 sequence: CASSLGPRGGNQPQHF. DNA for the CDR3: TGTGCCAGCAGCTTGGGCCCGCGGGGCGGGAATCAGCCCCAGCATTTT.

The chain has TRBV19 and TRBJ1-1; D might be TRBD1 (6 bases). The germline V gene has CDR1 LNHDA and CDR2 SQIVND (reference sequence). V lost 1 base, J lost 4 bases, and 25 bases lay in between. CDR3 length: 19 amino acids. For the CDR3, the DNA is TGTGCCAGTAGTATAGGAGGACAGCGAACCTATGACCTTAGCACTGAAGCTTTCTTT. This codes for CASSIGGQRTYDLSTEAFF.